One and the same sample provided the 2 T cell receptor beta chains below, sequenced in a study of tumor-infiltrating lymphocytes in primary liver carcinoma. The template, approximately 500 ng total RNA, yielded TCR beta cDNA made with a constant-region primer. Three nested multiplex PCR rounds, a slightly modified ARM-PCR, produced the libraries for TCR beta. The opening two PCR rounds, ten to eleven cycles each, paired TRBV1-TRBV30 forward primers with a C-beta reverse primer. TCRdb called the multiplex PCR reads again in MiXCR, with one record for every CDR3 protein. The sample has about 200,000 distinct CDR3 sequences, about 65% seen once. Germline DNA was extracted alongside blood RNA, which was obtained from unsorted whole blood. The sequencing input was peripheral blood. The receptors stem from a woman aged 60-70 years with primary liver carcinoma and hepatitis B virus infection.

This sequence joins TRBV29-1 and TRBJ2-7; 7 nucleotides line up with TRBD1. Losses at the gene ends were 7 bases for V and 1 base for J; bases not matched to a gene: 7. Germline CDR1 and CDR2: SQVTM and ANQGSEA. This CDR3 has 13 amino acids. In nucleotides, the CDR3 is TGCAGCGCCTGGACAGGTCCTTCCTACGAGCAGTACTTC. This encodes CSAWTGPSYEQYF.

A word on this clonotype: The junction departs from the called germline gene at one end, perhaps through a read error. This chain joins TRBV4-2 and TRBJ1-2; TRBD1 agrees at 12 bases. CDR1 is LGHNA and CDR2 is YNFKEQ in the germline V gene. The CDR3 consists of 17 residues. Here the CDR3 reads CATSQVGTGGAAKDYTF. CDR3 nucleotides: TGTGCCACCAGCCAAGTAGGGACAGGGGGCGCAGCGAAGGACTACACCTTC.